These 15 T cell receptor beta chains were sequenced from one sample in a study of shared T cell receptors in the human thymus. The repertoire was sequenced with immunoSEQ multiplex PCR; TCRdb's copy has only in-frame clones and lacks some. The data contain under 850,000 clones, 85% to 90% of them seen just once; the ten biggest clones take up approximately 0.01%. This same sample was also part of a study on human thymus T cells.

Sample: thymocytes. The receptors shown here come from a boy under two years old with a congenital heart defect.

The chain couples TRBV19 to TRBJ1-5; TRBD1 aligns across 7 bases. V dropped 6 bases and J dropped 7; count of bases not matched to a gene: 9. Per germline, CDR1 LNHDA and CDR2 SQIVND (reference sequence). The CDR3 is 14 residues long. CDR3 sequence (DNA): TGTGCCAGTAGCCTTCCGACAGGGCGCCAGCCCCAGCATTTT. This translates into CASSLPTGRQPQHF. Using reference TRBV19 and TRBJ1-5 for the parts outside the CDR3, the full variable domain is DGGITQSPKYLFRKEGQNVTLSCEQNLNHDAMYWYRQDPGQGLRLIYYSQIVNDFQKGDIAEGYSVSREKKESFPLTVTSAQKNPTAFYLCASSLPTGRQPQHFGDGTRLSIL.

The rearrangement links TRBV11-2 to TRBJ2-1, with 7 bases matching TRBD2. The CDR3 spans 14 residues. Per germline, CDR1 SGHAT and CDR2 FQNNGV. With V trimmed by 0 bases and J by 12 bases, 8 bases remained unmatched. CDR3 bases: TGTGCCAGCAGCTTAGAGCGGTCCTCGGGGGGGCAGTTCTTC. Translating gives CASSLERSSGGQFF.

The chain couples TRBV19 to TRBJ1-2, with 9 bases that match TRBD1. The CDR3 runs to 15 residues. V gave up 4 bases and J gave up 5 bases; unmatched junction bases: 8. Germline V gives CDR1 LNHDA, CDR2 SQIVND (reference sequence). DNA of the CDR3: TGTGCCAGTAGTACTCGGGACAGGGATGGGTATGGCTACACCTTC. This sequence encodes CASSTRDRDGYGYTF.

The gene calls are TRBV7-2 and TRBJ1-4, with TRBD1 matching over 8 bases. CDR1 SGHTA and CDR2 FQGNSA come from the germline V gene. The ends lost 1 base at V and 6 bases at J; junction bases unmatched: 13. The CDR3 is made up of 18 amino acids. As DNA, the CDR3 is TGTGCCAGCAGCTTAGTTGGCAGGGGGCGCCCAGGAGATGAAAAACTGTTTTTT. It yields the protein CASSLVGRGRPGDEKLFF. Looking up the rest from reference TRBV7-2 and TRBJ1-4 gives the full variable domain: GAGVSQSPSNKVTEKGKDVELRCDPISGHTALYWYRQSLGQGLEFLIYFQGNSAPDKSGLPSDRFSAERTGGSVSTLTIQRTQQEDSAVYLCASSLVGRGRPGDEKLFFGSGTQLSVL.

This sequence joins TRBV15 and TRBJ1-5; D is undetermined. The CDR3 has 18 residues. V was shortened by 0 bases and J by 5 bases, with 20 bases between the two germline ends. Germline lookup yields CDR1 LNHNV and CDR2 YYDKDF (reference sequence). CDR3 protein: CATSRDPRSTLFDQPQHF. The CDR3 DNA follows: TGTGCCACCAGCAGAGATCCGCGGAGCACACTTTTCGATCAGCCCCAGCATTTT.

The V and J genes are TRBV7-8 and TRBJ2-3; TRBD2 matches 8 bases. The CDR3 has 17 amino acids. Trimming took 1 base from V and 9 from J; bases not matched to a gene: 15. Germline V gene data show CDR1 as SGHVS and CDR2 as FQNEAQ. The CDR3 reads CASSLDPDGAAGATQYF. The CDR3 nucleotides are TGTGCCAGCAGCTTAGATCCTGACGGGGCAGCGGGGGCGACGCAGTATTTT.

The rearrangement joins TRBV4-2 to TRBJ2-3; D is perhaps TRBD2 (6 bases). CDR3 length: 16 amino acids. CDR1 is LGHNA, CDR2 YNFKEQ, per germline. Trimming removed 2 bases at V and 4 bases at J, with 16 bases between. The chain's CDR3 is CASSQPPGTRADTQYF. In DNA, the CDR3 is TGTGCCAGCAGCCAACCTCCCGGGACTCGGGCAGATACGCAGTATTTT.

This clone was recorded only once. The rearrangement links TRBV19 to TRBJ2-5; 15 bases agree with TRBD2. Unmatched junction bases numbered 4, after V lost 4 bases and J lost 1 base. Germline lookup yields CDR1 LNHDA and CDR2 SQIVND (reference sequence). The CDR3 covers 17 residues. In nucleotides, the CDR3 is TGTGCCAGTAGTACGGGACTAGCGGGAGGTTCCCAAGAGACCCAGTACTTC. It yields the protein CASSTGLAGGSQETQYF.

The chain combines TRBV25-1 with TRBJ2-7; 7 bases align to TRBD1. The V gene end was trimmed by 4 bases and the J gene end by 2 bases; junction bases not matched to a gene: 5. The CDR3 runs to 14 residues. Germline V lookup: CDR1 MGHDK, CDR2 SYGVNS. In nucleotides, the CDR3 is TGTGCCAGCAGTGTCCGGGACAGTCCCTACGAGCAGTACTTC. Residues: CASSVRDSPYEQYF.

This chain links TRBV5-1 with TRBJ2-3, with TRBD1 as a possible D gene (5 bases). This CDR3 has 17 amino acids. Germline V CDR1 and CDR2: SGHRS, YFSETQ. Trimming left V 0 bases short and J 0 bases short, with 14 bases between. Written as DNA, the CDR3 is TGCGCCAGCAGCTTGGATCTTGCAGGGCCCAGCACAGATACGCAGTATTTT. It specifies CASSLDLAGPSTDTQYF.

The V call is TRBV27, the J call TRBJ2-3; perhaps TRBD1 as D (6 bases). Trimming removed 4 bases from V and 2 bases from J, with 13 bases in between. Germline CDR1 is MNHEY and CDR2 is SMNVEV (reference sequence). The CDR3 length is 15 residues. CDR3 nucleotides: TGTGCCAGCAGTTCCGGGACACGGAACACAGATACGCAGTATTTT. This encodes CASSSGTRNTDTQYF.

This chain joins TRBV9 and TRBJ2-1, with TRBD2 matching 7 bases. CDR3 length: 16 residues. Per germline, CDR1 SGDLS and CDR2 YYNGEE. The ends lost 0 bases at V and 4 bases at J; junction bases unmatched: 7. The DNA for the CDR3 is TGTGCCAGCAGCGTAGCGGTCGGGAGGAGGTACAATGAGCAGTTCTTC. This gives the protein CASSVAVGRRYNEQFF.

The chain combines TRBV5-8 with TRBJ2-7; 9 positions agree with TRBD1. Germline V gives CDR1 SGHTS, CDR2 YDEGEE. V lost 10 bases and J lost 4; bases outside the gene matches: 6. This CDR3 comprises 12 residues. In nucleotides, the CDR3 is TGTGCCTGGGACAGGGTAGGGTACGAGCAGTACTTC. Translated, it gives CAWDRVGYEQYF. Using reference TRBV5-8 and TRBJ2-7 for the parts outside the CDR3, the full variable domain is EAGVTQSPTHLIKTRGQQATLRCSPISGHTSVYWYQQALGLGLQFLLWYDEGEERNRGNFPPRFSGRQFPNYSSELNVNALELEDSALYLCAWDRVGYEQYFGPGTRLTVT.

The chain employs TRBV30 and TRBJ1-1; perhaps TRBD1 as D (6 bases). The length of the CDR3 is 15 residues. Germline V gene sequence: CDR1 GTSNPN, CDR2 SVGIG (reference sequence). V was trimmed by 4 bases and J by 2 bases, leaving 17 bases between them. CDR3 DNA: TGTGCCTGGACCGGTACGAGGGGACAAAACACTGAAGCTTTCTTT. This codes for CAWTGTRGQNTEAFF.

Comments on this clone: One end of the junction is discordant with germline, which a read error may explain. The chain employs TRBV5-1 and TRBJ2-7, with TRBD1 matching 9 bases. CDR1 and CDR2 (germline): SGHRS, YFSETQ. The CDR3 has 15 amino acids. The CDR3: CAGSLPGTGNYEQYF. The CDR3 nucleotides are TGCGCCGGCAGCCTCCCCGGGACAGGGAACTACGAGCAGTACTTC.